Listed below are T cell receptor beta chains from one sample, sequenced in a study of breast tumors, draining lymph nodes, adjacent tissues. One entry per CDR3 protein results from TCRdb running MiXCR on the multiplex PCR reads. The sample yields some 170,000 distinct CDR3 sequences, roughly a third seen once. Sequenced sample: axillary lymph node tissue. The source is a female donor with breast cancer. Some clones in this sample may be carry-over from other donors' samples. The CDR3 runs from the conserved cysteine through the conserved F or W. A D gene is named only where the DNA matches it firmly. Clone size, where shown, is once, few, many, or a class for clones that have expanded.

v_gene	j_gene	d_gene	abundance	CDR3aa	CDR3nt
TRBV11-2	TRBJ2-3	NA	many	CASSMNPNTQYF	TGTGCCAGCAGCATGAACCCCAACACGCAGTATTTT
TRBV30	TRBJ1-1	NA	few	CAWSPRWGENTEAFF	TGTGCCTGGAGTCCTCGGTGGGGAGAGAACACTGAAGCTTTCTTT
TRBV19	TRBJ2-7	TRBD2	many	CASSIGLAGEQYF	TGTGCCAGTAGTATAGGACTAGCGGGCGAGCAGTACTTC
TRBV28	TRBJ1-2	NA	many	CASSRLTGSAFYGYTF	TGTGCCAGCAGCCGTCTGACAGGATCGGCCTTCTATGGCTACACCTTC
TRBV19	TRBJ1-3	TRBD1	NA	CASSPDRVNTIYF	TGTGCCAGTAGCCCCGACAGGGTGAACACCATATATTTT
TRBV5-5	TRBJ2-2	NA	many	CASIGGRITGELFF	TGTGCCAGCATTGGGGGGCGCATCACCGGGGAGCTGTTTTTT
TRBV4-2	TRBJ1-1	TRBD1	few	CASSAGAGGSPGAFF	TGTGCCAGCAGCGCTGGGGCAGGGGGTTCTCCTGGGGCTTTCTTT
TRBV28	TRBJ2-2	TRBD1	few	CASTEGQGEDTGELFF	TGTGCCAGCACCGAAGGACAGGGGGAGGACACCGGGGAGCTGTTTTTT
TRBV5-1	TRBJ1-1	NA	few	CASSLEAMNTEAFF	TGCGCCAGCAGCTTGGAAGCGATGAACACTGAAGCTTTCTTT
TRBV19	TRBJ2-3	NA	many	CASSGAGAITDTQYF	TGTGCCAGTAGTGGGGCAGGGGCAATAACAGATACGCAGTATTTT
TRBV7-2	TRBJ1-3	NA	many	CASSKDGPGGNTIYF	TGTGCCAGCAGCAAGGACGGTCCCGGAGGAAACACCATATATTTT
TRBV12-3/TRBV12-4	TRBJ1-2	NA	NA	CASSDTTVSAAYGYTF	TGTGCCAGCAGTGACACGACAGTATCCGCGGCCTATGGCTACACCTTC
TRBV7-2	TRBJ2-3	NA	many	CASSHNLGTDTQYF	TGTGCCAGCAGCCATAACTTAGGCACAGATACGCAGTATTTT
TRBV27	TRBJ1-2	NA	many	CASSFSSFYGYTF	TGTGCCAGCAGTTTTTCCAGCTTCTATGGCTACACCTTC
TRBV7-2	TRBJ1-2	NA	many	CASSFKPNYGYTF	TGTGCCAGCAGCTTCAAGCCCAACTATGGCTACACCTTC
TRBV27	TRBJ1-2	NA	few	CASAGGLFYGYTF	TGTGCCAGTGCCGGGGGATTATTCTATGGCTACACCTTC
TRBV5-5	TRBJ2-5	NA	few	CASSSASAQETQYF	TGTGCCAGCAGCTCAGCTAGTGCCCAAGAGACCCAGTACTTC
TRBV27	TRBJ2-7	NA	many	CASSLLSGYEQYF	TGTGCCAGCAGTCTCCTCTCAGGCTACGAGCAGTACTTC
TRBV19	TRBJ1-2	NA	many	CASSMDPNYGYTF	TGTGCCAGTAGTATGGACCCTAACTATGGCTACACCTTC
TRBV9	TRBJ2-5	NA	NA	CASSPQQGLGETQCF	TGTGCCAGCAGCCCTCAACAGGGTTTGGGAGAGACCCAGTGCTTC
TRBV14	TRBJ1-1	NA	NA	CASSLASIYTEAFF	TGTGCCAGCAGCCTTGCGAGCATTTACACTGAAGCTTTCTTT
TRBV29-1	TRBJ1-6	NA	NA	CSVRALDNSPLHF	TGCAGCGTTAGGGCTCTAGATAATTCACCCCTCCACTTT
TRBV20-1	TRBJ2-3	TRBD2	NA	CSARSGLAGALSDTQYF	TGCAGTGCTAGATCGGGACTAGCGGGGGCGCTCTCAGATACGCAGTATTTT